A selection of T cell receptor beta chains follows, all from one sample in a study of cytomegalovirus exposure and HLA in healthy donors. Produced via immunoSEQ multiplex PCR; TCRdb's table is partial and in-frame only. Of 90,000 to 150,000 clones listed, roughly four fifths are singletons. Sample: PBMCs. These receptors were collected from a middle-aged man in good health and CMV-seronegative. CDR3s include the opening cysteine and the closing phenylalanine or tryptophan.

v_call	j_call	cdr3_length	cdr3_aa
TRBV5-6	TRBJ1-6	14	CASSVVEVDSPLHF
TRBV18	TRBJ2-3	14	CASSPGGVTDTQYF
TRBV6-1	TRBJ2-1	12	CASSERAHEQFF
TRBV10-3	TRBJ2-1	15	CAISAAGSSYNEQFF
TRBV11-2	TRBJ1-1	15	CASSTREGVHTEAFF
TRBV7-2	TRBJ1-5	15	CASSPGEYSNQPQHF
TRBV9	TRBJ1-3	16	CASSVEGNNPGNTIYF
TRBV7-2	TRBJ1-5	16	CASSQGGGQGNQPQHF
TRBV5-8	TRBJ1-1	13	CASSLEAGFEAFF
TRBV6-4	TRBJ2-7	15	CASSGERERSYEQYF
TRBV4-2	TRBJ2-1	17	CASSRQPTGTSSHEQFF
TRBV5-6	TRBJ2-7	15	CASSSWDRAIYEQYF
TRBV5-5	TRBJ1-2	14	CASRALGRGGGYTF
TRBV7-6	TRBJ2-2	16	CASSLRQGVDTGELFF
TRBV19	TRBJ2-1	16	CASSRPSGSSYNEQFF
TRBV30	TRBJ1-1	12	CACRGLNTEAFF
TRBV13	TRBJ1-4	14	CASSLAGAGEKLFF
TRBV30	TRBJ2-1	13	CAWRIQGGNEQFF
TRBV6-1	TRBJ1-2	13	CASNRGADYGYTF
TRBV7-2	TRBJ2-7	16	CASSWEVRTPLGEQYF
TRBV2	TRBJ2-3	14	CASKWGGPTDTQYF
TRBV12-5	TRBJ2-7	14	CASGRQGGTYEQYF
TRBV7-9	TRBJ2-1	17	CASPQVSASGIYNEQFF
TRBV9	TRBJ1-3	15	CASSTRHASGNTIYF
TRBV27	TRBJ1-1	14	CASSLSGTGSGAFF
TRBV7-2	TRBJ2-1	14	CASSLDGREGEQFF
TRBV5-8	TRBJ2-3	16	CASSLGRAGATDTQYF
TRBV19	TRBJ2-1	15	CASGRLAGGINEQFF
TRBV19	TRBJ2-7	17	CASSPSPGLAGSYEQYF
TRBV5-1	TRBJ1-2	15	CASSFISGGGYGYTF
TRBV27	TRBJ2-5	19	CASSLSPRNGGVKQETQYF
TRBV30	TRBJ2-7	13	CAWKGQAFREQYF
TRBV4-3	TRBJ2-1	13	CASSRTKEEGQFF
TRBV6-5	TRBJ2-7	14	CASSPGTGRYEQYF
TRBV4-1	TRBJ2-1	15	CASSESGRAYNEQFF
TRBV9	TRBJ2-5	14	CASSVAVGVETQYF
TRBV15	TRBJ1-4	17	CATSGPRGQATNEKLFF
TRBV30	TRBJ1-3	14	CAWSVGGSGNTIYF
TRBV19	TRBJ1-6	16	CASTHGGTGRNSPLHF
TRBV6-5	TRBJ2-3	15	CASSYQAGVADTQYF
TRBV6-1	TRBJ2-2	14	CASRGHTNTGELFF
TRBV5-4	TRBJ2-7	14	CASRTSGTSYEQYF
TRBV7-2	TRBJ1-3	16	CASSFGPGGSGNTIYF
TRBV27	TRBJ1-1	20	CASSPGLGAGLDVSNTEAFF
TRBV7-9	TRBJ2-2	14	CASSPGQGAGELFF
TRBV10-3	TRBJ1-5	14	CATRDTAFVQPQHF
TRBV21-1	TRBJ1-6	18	CASSNRFDRDRVKSPLHF
TRBV6-5	TRBJ1-3	15	CASSYGTVAGNTIYF
TRBV19	TRBJ2-3	14	CASRERGSSDTQYF
TRBV18	TRBJ1-1	16	CASSPRTGTTNTEAFF
TRBV5-6	TRBJ1-2	17	CASSRRQGVPGLDGYTF
TRBV2	TRBJ2-3	17	CARRGGAEVGRTDTQYF
TRBV29-1	TRBJ1-1	15	CSVLFGTAFGTEAFF
TRBV5-1	TRBJ2-5	15	CASSLRTGVEETQYF